This T cell receptor (beta chain) was obtained from a study of T cell responses to AZD1222 COVID-19 vaccine. Produced via immunoSEQ multiplex PCR; TCRdb's table is partial and in-frame only. The table has about 91,000 clones, over 75% seen once. The CDR3 consists of 13 residues. V dropped 5 bases and J dropped 0 bases, with 7 bases sitting between them. Germline CDR1 reads MDHEN; CDR2 reads SYDVKM. The chain employs TRBV28 and TRBJ1-1; D is uncertain. The TCR originated in an adult in good health. The specimen comprised peripheral blood, sampled on day 0 of AZD1222 vaccination. The CDR3 is CASSRQLNTEAFF. The CDR3 DNA follows: TGTGCCAGCAGTCGACAATTGAACACTGAAGCTTTCTTT.